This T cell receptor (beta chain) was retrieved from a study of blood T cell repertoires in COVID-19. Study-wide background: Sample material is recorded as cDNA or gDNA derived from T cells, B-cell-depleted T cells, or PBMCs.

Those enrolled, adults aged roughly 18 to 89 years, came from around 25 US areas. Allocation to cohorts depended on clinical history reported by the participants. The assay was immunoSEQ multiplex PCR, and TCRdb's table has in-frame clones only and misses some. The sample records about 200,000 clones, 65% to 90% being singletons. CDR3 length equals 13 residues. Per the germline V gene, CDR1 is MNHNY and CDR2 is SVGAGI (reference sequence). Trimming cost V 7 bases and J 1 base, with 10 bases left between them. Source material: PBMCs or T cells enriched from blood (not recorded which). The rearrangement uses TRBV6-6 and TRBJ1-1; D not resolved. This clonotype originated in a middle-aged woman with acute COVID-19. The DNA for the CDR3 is TGTGCCAGCACCCGGGGAGGGAACACTGAAGCTTTCTTT. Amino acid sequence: CASTRGGNTEAFF.